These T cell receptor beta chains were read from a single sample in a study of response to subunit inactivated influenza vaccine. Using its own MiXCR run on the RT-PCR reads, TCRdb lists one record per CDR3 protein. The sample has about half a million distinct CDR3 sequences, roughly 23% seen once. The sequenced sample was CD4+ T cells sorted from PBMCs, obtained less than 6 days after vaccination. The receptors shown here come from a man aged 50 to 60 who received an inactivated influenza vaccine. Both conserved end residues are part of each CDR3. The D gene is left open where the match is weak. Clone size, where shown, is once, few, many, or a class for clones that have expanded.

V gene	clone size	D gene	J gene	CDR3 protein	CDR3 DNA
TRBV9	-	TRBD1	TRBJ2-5	CASSEDREQVTQYF	TGTGCCAGCAGCGAAGACAGGGAACAAGTGACCCAGTACTTC
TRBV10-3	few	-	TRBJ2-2	CAISPHGQLKGTGELFF	TGTGCCATCAGCCCCCACGGGCAGCTCAAGGGCACCGGGGAGCTGTTTTTT
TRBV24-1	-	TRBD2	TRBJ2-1	CATSDPGGAGAYNEQFF	TGTGCCACCAGTGACCCCGGGGGAGCGGGGGCCTACAATGAGCAGTTCTTC
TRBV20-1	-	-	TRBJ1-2	CSAGGGTYGYTF	TGCAGTGCAGGGGGGGGGACCTATGGCTACACCTTC
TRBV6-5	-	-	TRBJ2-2	CASSYSRDLRLGLFF	TGTGCCAGCAGTTACTCCAGAGACCTAAGGCTGGGGCTGTTTTTT
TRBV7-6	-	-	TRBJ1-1	CASSHPGTEAFF	TGTGCCAGCAGCCATCCGGGGACTGAAGCTTTCTTT
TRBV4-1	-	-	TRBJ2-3	CASSQGEIPSGDTQYF	TGCGCCAGCAGCCAAGGGGAGATCCCCTCGGGGGATACGCAGTATTTT
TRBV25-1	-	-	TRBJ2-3	CASSEYGWGSPDTQYF	TGTGCCAGCAGTGAATACGGCTGGGGATCCCCAGATACGCAGTATTTT
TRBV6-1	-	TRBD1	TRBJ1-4	CASRKSGGVTGEKLFF	TGTGCCAGCAGGAAATCAGGGGGCGTCACGGGTGAAAAACTGTTTTTT
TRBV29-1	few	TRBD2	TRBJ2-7	CSVEEASGSVGEQYF	TGCAGCGTTGAGGAAGCTAGCGGGAGTGTTGGCGAGCAGTACTTC
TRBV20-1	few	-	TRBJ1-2	CSAQSGTKGNTF	TGCAGTGCCCAGAGTGGGACGAAGGGCAACACCTTC
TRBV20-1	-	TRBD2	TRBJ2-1	CSARATSRHEQFF	TGCAGTGCTAGAGCGACTAGCCGCCATGAGCAGTTCTTC
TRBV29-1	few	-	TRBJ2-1	CSVVWGAPSYNEQFF	TGCAGCGTTGTTTGGGGGGCGCCTTCCTACAATGAGCAGTTCTTC
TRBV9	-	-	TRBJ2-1	CASSRGHRGDYNEQFF	TGTGCCAGCAGCAGGGGACACAGAGGGGACTACAATGAGCAGTTCTTC
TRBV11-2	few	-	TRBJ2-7	CASSPVSGRHEQYF	TGTGCCAGCAGCCCAGTTTCGGGACGCCACGAGCAGTACTTC